One sample yielded the 24 T cell receptor beta chains listed below, sequenced in a study of cytomegalovirus exposure and HLA in healthy donors. 13 Jbeta primers and 60 Vbeta primers were used for the PCR. TCRdb's copy holds only in-frame clones and misses some; the assay was immunoSEQ multiplex PCR. This table holds 100,000 to 150,000 clones, roughly 76% found once. What was sequenced was PBMCs. Source of these receptors: a woman between 45 and 60 years old in good health and CMV-seronegative.

This clone was detected a few times. The chain employs TRBV27 and TRBJ2-5; 12 bases match TRBD2. The CDR3 is made up of 14 amino acids. Unmatched junction bases numbered 4, after V lost 6 bases and J lost 5 bases. Germline V CDR1 and CDR2: MNHEY, SMNVEV (reference sequence). CDR3 sequence: CASRTSGSKETQYF. The CDR3 bases are TGTGCCAGCAGGACTAGCGGGAGTAAGGAGACCCAGTACTTC.

The V call is TRBV15, the J call TRBJ1-4; TRBD1 is a possible D gene (5 bases). In germline, CDR1 is LNHNV, CDR2 YYDKDF (reference sequence). This CDR3 has 13 residues. V lost 0 bases, J lost 13 bases, and 12 bases lay in between. The DNA for the CDR3 is TGTGCCACCAGCAGAGATCGGGGGGAGGTACTGTTTTTT. It codes for CATSRDRGEVLFF.

The chain joins TRBV19 to TRBJ1-6, with TRBD1 matching over 8 bases. CDR3 length: 15 amino acids. The trim removed 7 bases at V and 7 bases at J, leaving 9 bases unmatched. CDR1 is LNHDA, CDR2 SQIVND, per germline (reference sequence). CDR3 nucleotides: TGTGCCAGTATAAGGACCGGGACAGGAAATTCACCCCTCCACTTT. Translation: CASIRTGTGNSPLHF.

The chain is built from TRBV5-1 and TRBJ2-7, with 9 bases fitting TRBD1. V lost 0 bases to trimming and J lost 3 bases; unmatched junction nucleotides: 10. From germline, CDR1 is SGHRS and CDR2 YFSETQ. The CDR3 is 17 residues long. This CDR3 is CASSLVGRGQGRYEQYF. CDR3 DNA: TGCGCCAGCAGCTTGGTAGGCCGGGGACAGGGTCGCTACGAGCAGTACTTC.

This clone has only a few counts. The chain joins TRBV7-3 to TRBJ2-3, with 11 bases aligning to TRBD2. The ends lost 5 bases at V and 3 bases at J; junction bases unmatched: 4. The CDR3 runs to 15 residues. Germline CDR1 is SGHTA and CDR2 is FQGTGA. The CDR3 bases are TGTGCCAGCAGCCGACTAGCGGGGCCAACAGATACGCAGTATTTT. It specifies CASSRLAGPTDTQYF.

The rearrangement uses TRBV7-2 and TRBJ2-2; 7 positions match TRBD2. The J segment lost 3 bases and the V segment lost 1 base, leaving 2 bases of the junction unmatched. Germline lookup yields CDR1 SGHTA and CDR2 FQGNSA. CDR3 length: 15 residues. The CDR3 DNA follows: TGTGCCAGCAGCTTAGGGGGGGGGTACACCGGGGAGCTGTTTTTT. Its translation is CASSLGGGYTGELFF.

J is TRBJ2-1 and V is TRBV7-2, with a possible D match to TRBD2 (6 bases). The CDR3 consists of 14 residues. The ends were cut back, 7 bases at V and 4 bases at J, with 14 bases in the middle. The germline CDR1 and CDR2 sequences are SGHTA and FQGNSA. CDR3 sequence (DNA): TGTGCCAGCAAAACTGGGGGGAGTTACAATGAGCAGTTCTTC. Translating gives CASKTGGSYNEQFF.

The V and J genes are TRBV5-1 and TRBJ2-1; D uncertain. The CDR3 runs to 11 residues. CDR1 and CDR2 from the germline V gene are SGHRS and YFSETQ. Trimming cost V 7 bases and J 9 bases, with 11 bases left between them. The CDR3 DNA follows: TGCGCCAGCTATAGTGGCGGTGAGCAGTTCTTC. It yields the protein CASYSGGEQFF.

This chain links TRBV6-1 with TRBJ2-5; TRBD2 agrees at 11 bases. The CDR3 is made up of 15 amino acids. CDR1 is MNHNS, CDR2 SASEGT, per germline. Trimming took 6 bases from V and 3 from J; bases not matched to a gene: 6. CDR3 nucleotide sequence: TGTGCCAGCAGCCGCCAGGGACTAGCGGAAGAGACCCAGTACTTC. Translated: CASSRQGLAEETQYF.

This chain links TRBV30 with TRBJ1-4; D not resolved. The V end lost 1 base, the J end lost 7 bases, and 10 bases lay between the germline ends. CDR3 length: 13 residues. The germline CDR1 and CDR2 sequences are GTSNPN and SVGIG (reference sequence). CDR3 amino acids: CAWSGGIGEKLFF. Written as DNA, the CDR3 is TGTGCCTGGAGTGGAGGAATCGGTGAAAAACTGTTTTTT.

The gene calls are TRBV7-9 and TRBJ2-3, with 9 bases fitting TRBD2. V lost 1 base and J lost 8; bases outside the gene matches: 7. The germline V gene encodes CDR1 SEHNR and CDR2 FQNEAQ (reference sequence). The CDR3 runs to 15 residues. CDR3 loop: CASSLVAGAGGTQYF. CDR3 DNA sequence: TGTGCCAGCAGCTTAGTAGCGGGAGCCGGGGGTACGCAGTATTTT.

CDR3 loop: CASSLYPGTDTQYF. Here the CDR3 DNA reads TGTGCCAGCAGTTTATACCCGGGCACAGATACGCAGTATTTT. V gene TRBV27 combines with J gene TRBJ2-3, with D unresolved. The CDR3 consists of 14 residues. Deletions cut 1 base from V and 1 base from J, with 6 bases between. CDR1 MNHEY and CDR2 SMNVEV come from the germline V gene (reference sequence).

This rearrangement joins TRBV5-4 to TRBJ1-3; D gene uncertain. Trimming removed 2 bases at V and 0 bases at J, with 12 bases between. The germline gives CDR1 SGHNT, CDR2 YYREEE (reference sequence). The CDR3 runs 16 residues. The CDR3 region is CASSFGIDSSGNTIYF. CDR3 DNA: TGTGCCAGCAGCTTCGGGATTGATAGCTCTGGAAACACCATATATTTT.

CDR3 DNA: TGTGCCAGCAGTAAATGGACAGGGACAGCTGAAGCTTTCTTT. Residues: CASSKWTGTAEAFF. J is TRBJ1-1 and V is TRBV6-5; 8 bases match TRBD1. V was clipped by 5 bases and J by 6 bases; unmatched bases: 8. CDR3 length: 14 residues. Germline-derived CDR1 and CDR2 are MNHEY and SVGAGI.

This clone was recorded at least ten times. The chain links TRBV5-6 to TRBJ2-2, with 10 bases identical to TRBD1. This CDR3 spans 18 amino acids. V dropped 7 bases and J dropped 5; count of bases not matched to a gene: 17. The germline V gene encodes CDR1 SGHDT and CDR2 YYEEEE. The chain's CDR3 is CASAPPTGGASGTGELFF. As DNA, the CDR3 is TGTGCCAGCGCACCACCGACAGGGGGCGCCTCGGGAACCGGGGAGCTGTTTTTT.

The rearrangement links TRBV28 to TRBJ1-5, with 7 nucleotides matching TRBD1. This CDR3 has 13 residues. The V and J ends lost 8 bases and 3 bases, in that order; junction bases with no gene match: 4. Per germline, CDR1 MDHEN and CDR2 SYDVKM. The CDR3 region has the DNA TGTGCCAGCCTAACAGGGGACAATCAGCCCCAGCATTTT. Translated: CASLTGDNQPQHF. The complete variable domain, with remaining parts taken from reference TRBV28 and TRBJ1-5, reads DVKVTQSSRYLVKRTGEKVFLECVQDMDHENMFWYRQDPGLGLRLIYFSYDVKMKEKGDIPEGYSVSREKKERFSLILESASTNQTSMYLCASLTGDNQPQHFGDGTRLSIL.

The chain is built from TRBV11-2 and TRBJ2-3; D remains unclear. V dropped 5 bases and J dropped 2 bases, with 11 bases sitting between them. Germline V gene lookup returns CDR1 SGHAT and CDR2 FQNNGV. There are 14 residues in the CDR3. CDR3 sequence: CASSRLGSTDTQYF. In DNA, the CDR3 is TGTGCCAGCAGCCGTCTAGGATCCACAGATACGCAGTATTTT.

This sequence joins TRBV6-6 and TRBJ1-1; 8 nucleotides agree with TRBD1. Germline V gene lookup returns CDR1 MNHNY and CDR2 SVGAGI (reference sequence). V was pared by 5 bases and J by 6 bases, with 5 bases of the junction left unmatched. The CDR3 covers 13 residues. Here the CDR3 reads CASSQGARAEAFF. The CDR3 DNA sequence: TGTGCCAGCAGTCAGGGGGCGCGTGCTGAAGCTTTCTTT.

The chain links TRBV19 to TRBJ2-3; D ambiguous. CDR1 is LNHDA and CDR2 is SQIVND in the germline V gene (reference sequence). Trimming pared 10 bases from V and 2 bases from J, leaving 19 bases between. CDR3 size: 15 residues. CDR3 sequence: CATPKCPVLTDTQYF. The CDR3 region has the DNA TGTGCCACCCCGAAGTGCCCAGTTCTCACAGATACGCAGTATTTT.

This rearrangement joins TRBV5-4 to TRBJ1-2; D unresolved. Germline V lookup: CDR1 SGHNT, CDR2 YYREEE (reference sequence). The CDR3 spans 14 residues. Trimming shortened V by 8 bases and J by 4 bases, and 18 bases separated the two germline ends. The CDR3, as DNA: TGTGCCAGTCGGTGGGAGGGAAGTATCTATGGCTACACCTTC. Its protein is CASRWEGSIYGYTF.

This clone was picked up one time. V and J are TRBV7-9 and TRBJ2-1; D may be TRBD1 (5 bases). Per the germline V gene, CDR1 is SEHNR and CDR2 is FQNEAQ (reference sequence). The length of the CDR3 is 13 residues. The V and J ends lost 5 bases and 8 bases respectively, with 13 bases between them. The CDR3 coding sequence is TGTGCCAGCAGCACGGACACGAAGGATGAGCAGTTCTTC. Translated: CASSTDTKDEQFF.

CDR3 nucleotides: TGTGCCAGCAGCTTAGCCGGGACTAGATTAGCGAGCGAGCAGTACTTC. It is translated as CASSLAGTRLASEQYF. This chain joins TRBV7-8 and TRBJ2-7; 8 nucleotides agree with TRBD2. Germline V gene sequence: CDR1 SGHVS, CDR2 FQNEAQ. V was pared by 0 bases and J by 6 bases, with 10 bases of the junction left unmatched. This CDR3 has 16 amino acids. Supplemented by reference TRBV7-8 and TRBJ2-7, the full variable domain reads GAGVSQSPRYKVAKRGQDVALRCDPISGHVSLFWYQQALGQGPEFLTYFQNEAQLDKSGLPSDRFFAERPEGSVSTLKIQRTQQEDSAVYLCASSLAGTRLASEQYFGPGTRLTVT.

The J gene is TRBJ2-5, the V gene TRBV28, with D unclear. Per germline, CDR1 MDHEN and CDR2 SYDVKM. This CDR3 spans 14 amino acids. The germline V and J ends were trimmed by 5 bases and 2 bases, with 12 bases remaining between them. The CDR3 DNA is TGTGCCAGCAGTACCCCGAGTTTTCAAGAGACCCAGTACTTC. This translates into CASSTPSFQETQYF.

Turning to this clone: The same CDR3 is also encoded by other DNA sequences in this sample. The chain couples TRBV6-5 to TRBJ2-7; TRBD1 might be the D (5 bases). In germline, CDR1 is MNHEY, CDR2 SVGAGI. The CDR3 runs to 13 residues. The V end lost 4 bases, the J end lost 2 bases, and 9 bases lay between the germline ends. CDR3 amino acids: CASSSSGTYEQYF. The DNA of the CDR3 is TGTGCCAGCAGTTCATCAGGGACCTACGAGCAGTACTTC.